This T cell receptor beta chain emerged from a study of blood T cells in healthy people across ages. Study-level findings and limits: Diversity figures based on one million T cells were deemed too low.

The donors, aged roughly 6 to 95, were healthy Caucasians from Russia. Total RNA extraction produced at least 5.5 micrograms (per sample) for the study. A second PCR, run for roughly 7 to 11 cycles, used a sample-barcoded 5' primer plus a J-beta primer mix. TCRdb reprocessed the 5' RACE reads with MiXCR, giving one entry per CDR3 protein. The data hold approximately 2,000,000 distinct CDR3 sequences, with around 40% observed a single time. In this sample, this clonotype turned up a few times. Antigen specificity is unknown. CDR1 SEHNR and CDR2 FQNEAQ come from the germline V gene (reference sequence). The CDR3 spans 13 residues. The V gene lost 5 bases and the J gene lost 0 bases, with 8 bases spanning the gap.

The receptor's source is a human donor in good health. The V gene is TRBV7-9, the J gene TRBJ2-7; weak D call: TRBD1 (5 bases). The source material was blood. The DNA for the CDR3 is TGTGCCAGCAGCACAGGTTACTCCTACGAGCAGTACTTC. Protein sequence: CASSTGYSYEQYF.